This paragraph covers one T cell receptor beta chain sequence. The specificity of this receptor is unknown. No base qualities exist here, and no much larger clone lies one base off it. Before TCR sequencing, CD3+CD8+ T cells were sorted out of fresh PBMCs. After extraction using the QIAamp DNA Blood Mini Kit, genomic DNA was sent off for immunoSEQ repertoire analysis. Using a standard quantity of genomic DNA template, multiplex PCR was run to amplify the CDR3 regions. PCR products were sequenced on an Illumina platform. In the authors' own workflow: Sequences were aligned to a reference, with V, D and J gene definitions taken from IMGT. Closely related sequences were merged by a nearest-neighbor clustering algorithm so that PCR and sequencing errors were removed. V, D and J usage was analyzed in productive unique and total sequences using ImmunoSEQ Analyzer tools and R version 3.6.1. Drawn from immuneACCESS, this table holds only the in-frame rearrangements with V and J called that TCRdb kept. Clones are partly lost; checked studies trace under half to an unresolved V gene and leave the rest unexplained. V and J calls and clone size are copied from that table; D and trimming were computed from the DNA. The sample data list about 3,500 clones, and about 91% of these were observed just once. 12% of the sample goes to the ten largest clones.

The germline V gene (reference sequence) specifies MNHNY as CDR1 and SVGAGI as CDR2. Relative to germline, V is 2 bases shorter and J is 12 bases shorter, with 10 bases between their ends. Including cysteine and phenylalanine, the CDR3 has 11 amino acids. Just CDR3 DNA is preserved here, 33 bases in frame from base 1. This entry belongs to a study of immunodeficiency (dated by TCRdb to about 2019). For context, the study as a whole: Repertoire analysis was done to look for VDJ recombination defects and oligoclonality.

Points the paper makes about the study in general: Patient CD8+ T cells showed restricted TRB V-J pairing and lower productive entropy than control CD8+ T cells. Entropy comparisons showed n=3 (open circles) for patients versus healthy controls; a thymic development effect was only suggested as possible. Based on top-100 and total clonotype frequencies, severe oligoclonality was found in patient CD8+ T cells but not in patient CD4+ T cells.

The sequence joins TRBV6-6 to TRBJ1-1; the D gene lacks a confident call. The sequenced sample consisted of CD8+ T cells from blood. The source is a human donor in good health. This receptor carries the CDR3 CASSYQLGTFF. The DNA sequence reads TGTGCCAGCAGTTACCAACTCGGTACTTTCTTT.